This T cell receptor beta chain was recovered during a study of shared clonotypes between healthy human individuals. TCRdb's copy holds only in-frame clones and misses some; the assay was immunoSEQ multiplex PCR. The sample carries nearly 1,000,000 clones, approximately 80% recorded once. Germline V lookup: CDR1 SGDLS, CDR2 YYNGEE. This CDR3 contains 13 residues. V lost 3 bases, J lost 6 bases, and 13 bases lay in between. Donors were Caucasian adults residing in Nashville, Tennessee, USA. This clone was recorded a few times. The target antigen is unknown. Overall study results and limits: Clonotype sharing among donors was expected to depend on sequencing depth. For naive CD4 cells, roughly 4.6% of clonotypes were shared across a handful of donors.

The origin of this receptor is a man between 18 and 35 years old in good health. The chain links TRBV9 to TRBJ2-7; perhaps TRBD2 as D (5 bases). Sequencing was performed on memory CD4+ T cells sorted from blood. Subset reported: CD45RA-negative fraction. This CDR3 reads CASSGHVGSEQYF. The CDR3 nucleotides read TGTGCCAGCAGCGGACACGTGGGGAGCGAGCAGTACTTC.